This is a list of T cell receptor beta chains from one sample in a study of T-cell memory formation after mild COVID-19. TCRdb processed the 5' RACE reads anew with MiXCR; each CDR3 protein has one entry. Of about 140,000 distinct CDR3 sequences listed, approximately 25% were seen once; the top ten hold approximately 24%. Sequenced sample: PBMCs or a T cell subset sorted from them (not recorded which). Receptor source: an adult woman who had mild COVID-19 (a few samples of this study predate the infection). Cell type and time point are not known. CDR3s include the opening cysteine and the closing phenylalanine or tryptophan. D genes are given only for firm matches. Part of the rows lack a size; the others show once, few, many or a class for expanded clones.

J gene,D gene,clone size,V gene,CDR3 protein,CDR3 DNA
TRBJ2-1,TRBD2,-,TRBV24-1,CATSDLATSGMDEQFF,TGTGCCACCAGTGATTTAGCGACTAGCGGGATGGATGAGCAGTTCTTC
TRBJ1-1,-,many,TRBV21-1,CASSKLVGVTEAFF,TGTGCCAGCAGCAAATTGGTCGGGGTCACTGAAGCTTTCTTT
TRBJ1-5,-,-,TRBV12-3/TRBV12-4,CASDDSDSNQPQHF,TGTGCCAGCGACGACAGTGATAGCAATCAGCCCCAGCATTTT
TRBJ2-3,TRBD1,-,TRBV5-5,CASSSGQQSTDTQYF,TGTGCCAGCAGCTCGGGACAGCAAAGTACAGATACGCAGTATTTT
TRBJ2-7,-,-,TRBV4-1,CASSQPDYEQYF,TGCGCCAGCAGCCAACCCGACTACGAGCAGTACTTC
TRBJ1-2,TRBD1,-,TRBV29-1,CSVEGGGQNFYGYTF,TGCAGCGTGGAAGGGGGGGGACAGAACTTCTATGGCTACACCTTC
TRBJ1-2,TRBD1,-,TRBV20-1,CSVTTFGQGNYGYTF,TGCAGTGTTACCACCTTCGGACAGGGGAACTATGGCTACACCTTC
TRBJ1-1,TRBD1,-,TRBV9,CASSVNPGDRVPTEAFF,TGTGCCAGCAGCGTGAACCCCGGAGACAGGGTCCCCACTGAAGCTTTCTTT
TRBJ1-2,-,few,TRBV12-3/TRBV12-4,CASSLAVNYGYTF,TGTGCCAGCAGTTTAGCAGTGAACTATGGCTACACCTTC
TRBJ2-1,-,few,TRBV7-9,CASIPGVGVTGNEQFF,TGTGCCAGCATCCCGGGGGTGGGGGTCACCGGCAATGAGCAGTTCTTC
TRBJ1-5,-,-,TRBV29-1,CSARTGGNQPQHF,TGCAGCGCCAGAACCGGGGGCAATCAGCCCCAGCATTTT
TRBJ2-2,-,few,TRBV7-6,CASSLGTVNTGELFF,TGTGCCAGCAGCTTAGGGACGGTGAACACCGGGGAGCTGTTTTTT
TRBJ2-1,TRBD2,many,TRBV7-6,CASSLGGGEQFF,TGTGCCAGCAGCTTAGGGGGAGGGGAGCAGTTCTTC
TRBJ1-1,-,-,TRBV12-3/TRBV12-4,CASSFPSNTEAFF,TGTGCCAGCAGTTTCCCTTCGAACACTGAAGCTTTCTTT
TRBJ2-7,-,-,TRBV6-2/TRBV6-3,CASQTGTYEQYF,TGTGCCAGCCAAACGGGGACCTACGAGCAGTACTTC
TRBJ2-7,-,-,TRBV7-9,CASRPVHEQYF,TGTGCCAGCAGGCCTGTACACGAGCAGTACTTC
TRBJ2-3,-,-,TRBV25-1,CASSALGVADTQYF,TGTGCCAGCAGTGCTCTAGGGGTGGCAGATACGCAGTATTTT
TRBJ1-1,-,-,TRBV6-6,CASSYEMGGAEALF,TGTGCCAGCAGTTACGAAATGGGGGGGGCTGAAGCTTTATTT
TRBJ2-7,-,-,TRBV23-1,CASSLTIRRTPTYEQYF,TGCGCCAGCAGTCTAACCATTAGACGGACCCCTACCTACGAGCAGTACTTC
TRBJ2-1,-,few,TRBV7-6,CASSLDFASYNEQFF,TGTGCCAGCAGCCTCGACTTCGCCTCCTACAATGAGCAGTTCTTC
TRBJ1-2,TRBD1,-,TRBV7-2,CASSEGQGADGYTF,TGTGCCAGCAGCGAGGGACAGGGGGCGGATGGCTACACCTTC
TRBJ1-1,-,-,TRBV6-2/TRBV6-3,CRPLPAGSAEAFF,TGTCGACCCCTGCCGGCGGGGAGCGCTGAAGCTTTCTTT
TRBJ1-5,-,-,TRBV24-1,CATSDWGTGGNQPQHF,TGTGCCACCAGTGATTGGGGGACGGGAGGCAATCAGCCCCAGCATTTT
TRBJ2-2,TRBD1,-,TRBV7-9,CASSFSHLGRDRGHVNTGELFF,TGTGCCAGCAGCTTTTCTCATTTGGGCCGGGACAGGGGCCACGTCAACACCGGGGAGCTGTTTTTT
TRBJ2-7,-,-,TRBV12-3/TRBV12-4,CASSLRDGLYEQYF,TGTGCCAGCAGTTTGAGGGACGGTCTCTACGAGCAGTACTTC
TRBJ2-7,TRBD2,few,TRBV7-6,CASAAGGHEQYF,TGTGCCAGTGCGGCGGGGGGCCACGAGCAGTACTTC
TRBJ2-2,TRBD2,-,TRBV15,CATSKGRSGSNTGELFF,TGTGCCACCAGCAAAGGGCGGAGCGGGAGTAACACCGGGGAGCTGTTTTTT
TRBJ2-5,-,few,TRBV27,CASSSLGRPETQYF,TGTGCCAGCAGTTCCCTCGGTAGGCCCGAGACCCAGTACTTC
TRBJ1-1,TRBD1,-,TRBV11-1,CASSLAGGMNTEAFF,TGTGCCAGCAGCTTAGCAGGGGGCATGAACACTGAAGCTTTCTTT
TRBJ2-5,-,-,TRBV7-9,CASTPGAVNAETQYF,TGTGCCAGCACCCCAGGGGCAGTCAACGCGGAGACCCAGTACTTC
TRBJ1-1,-,-,TRBV12-3/TRBV12-4,CAITDGNTEAFF,TGTGCCATCACCGATGGGAACACTGAAGCTTTCTTT
TRBJ2-5,-,-,TRBV2,CASWQGPETQYF,TGTGCCAGCTGGCAGGGGCCGGAGACCCAGTACTTC